Below are 18 T cell receptor beta chains sequenced from a single sample in a study of CD4 T cells in relation to SARS-CoV-2 and coronaviruses (dated by TCRdb to 2020 to 2023). Their target antigens are unknown. The library was built by means of the immunoSEQ multiplex PCR assay. Not all clones reach the TCRdb copy of this immuneACCESS table, which keeps in-frame sequences only. Checked studies attribute under half of the gap to unresolved V genes and leave the rest unexplained. The sample yields around 24,000 clones; roughly 80% were counted once. 9.5% to 15% of the sample is in the top ten clones. CD4+ T cells from unexposed donors were collected before the COVID-19 pandemic (2011-2018). Following 10 days of culture, the EasySep CD4+ T cell isolation kit was used to isolate CD4+ T cells. Sequenced: CD4+ T cells from PBMCs, cultured in vitro. Receptors were obtained from a human donor in good health.

V usage is TRBV14 and J usage is TRBJ2-7; possible D gene TRBD2, 5 bases. Germline assignment: CDR1 SGHDN and CDR2 FVKESK. Trimming pared 5 bases from V and 1 base from J, leaving 12 bases between. The length of the CDR3 is 14 residues. This CDR3 reads CASSARDFSYEQYF. CDR3 DNA: TGTGCCAGCAGCGCCCGGGATTTTTCCTACGAGCAGTACTTC.

The chain recombines TRBV25-1 with TRBJ1-1, with no clear D. V lost 2 bases, J lost 11 bases, and 12 bases lay in between. The CDR3 spans 12 residues. Germline assignment: CDR1 MGHDK and CDR2 SYGVNS. CDR3 in amino acids: CASSEGPLRAFF. In DNA, the CDR3 is TGTGCCAGCAGTGAAGGACCCCTACGGGCTTTCTTT. Complete variable domain (other parts from reference TRBV25-1 and TRBJ1-1): EADIYQTPRYLVIGTGKKITLECSQTMGHDKMYWYQQDPGMELHLIHYSYGVNSTEKGDLSSESTVSRIRTEHFPLTLESARPSHTSQYLCASSEGPLRAFFGQGTRLTVV.

This clone has just a few counts. The genes are TRBV6-2 or TRBV6-3 and TRBJ1-4; no reliable D call. V gave up 2 bases and J gave up 5 bases, with 9 bases separating them. Germline V gene data show CDR1 as MNHEY and CDR2 as SVGEGT. The CDR3 covers 14 residues. The CDR3 DNA reads as TGTGCCAGCAGTTACCTCGCAGAGAATGAAAAACTGTTTTTT. Its translation: CASSYLAENEKLFF.

This clone was seen only once. V usage is TRBV7-2 and J usage is TRBJ2-3; 7 nucleotides line up with TRBD2. The CDR3 totals 15 residues. Germline V gene data show CDR1 as SGHTA and CDR2 as FQGNSA. Germline trimming cut 5 bases from V and 4 bases from J; bases unmatched to any gene: 9. CDR3 region: CASSQWGGLADTQYF. In DNA, the CDR3 is TGTGCCAGCAGCCAGTGGGGGGGGTTAGCAGATACGCAGTATTTT.

The chain couples TRBV7-9 to TRBJ1-2; a weak D match, TRBD1 (6 bases). CDR3 length equals 13 residues. V dropped 5 bases and J dropped 4 bases, with 11 bases sitting between them. The germline V gene has CDR1 SEHNR and CDR2 FQNEAQ (reference sequence). The CDR3 here is CASSPGQTYGYTF. The CDR3 DNA follows: TGTGCCAGCAGCCCAGGACAGACCTATGGCTACACCTTC. Full variable domain (missing parts from reference TRBV7-9 and TRBJ1-2): DTGVSQNPRHKITKRGQNVTFRCDPISEHNRLYWYRQTLGQGPEFLTYFQNEAQLEKSRLLSDRFSAERPKGSFSTLEIQRTEQGDSAMYLCASSPGQTYGYTFGSGTRLTVV.

In its sample, this clone was seen once. V gene TRBV6-2 or TRBV6-3 combines with J gene TRBJ2-7; weak D call: TRBD1 (6 bases). V lost 5 bases and J 3 bases, leaving 23 bases between the germline ends. The CDR3 extends over 17 amino acids. In germline, CDR1 is MNHEY, CDR2 SVGEGT. In DNA, the CDR3 is TGTGCCAGCAGTGATCCGACAGGCCTCAATACCCTCTACGAGCAGTACTTC. It translates to CASSDPTGLNTLYEQYF.

The chain has TRBV30 and TRBJ2-4; D gene unclear. The CDR3 length is 15 residues. Germline lookup yields CDR1 GTSNPN and CDR2 SVGIG (reference sequence). Trimming shortened V by 0 bases and J by 0 bases, and 9 bases separated the two germline ends. CDR3 nucleotides: TGTGCCTGGAGTGTACATATACTAGCCAAAAACATTCAGTACTTC. Translation: CAWSVHILAKNIQYF.

This clone came up once. The chain is built from TRBV3-1 (or the pseudogene TRBV3-2) and TRBJ1-5; D remains ambiguous. The ends were cut back, 3 bases at V and 0 bases at J, with 9 bases in the middle. This CDR3 comprises 15 residues. Germline lookup yields CDR1 LGHDT and CDR2 YNNKEL (reference sequence). The CDR3 protein is CASSHGDYSNQPQHF. CDR3 nucleotides: TGTGCCAGCAGCCATGGTGATTATAGCAATCAGCCCCAGCATTTT.

The chain employs TRBV30 and TRBJ1-5; no clear D gene. The V and J ends lost 0 bases and 1 base respectively, with 10 bases between them. The CDR3 length is 15 residues. CDR1 and CDR2 (germline): GTSNPN, SVGIG (reference sequence). This CDR3 reads CAWSVEGWSNQPQHF. Here the CDR3 DNA reads TGTGCCTGGAGTGTAGAAGGTTGGAGCAATCAGCCCCAGCATTTT.

This clone came up a few times. The chain combines TRBV6-6 with TRBJ2-5; the D is unclear. CDR3 length equals 11 residues. V shed 6 bases and J shed 2 bases, with 4 bases lying between them. Germline V CDR1 and CDR2: MNHNY, SVGAGI (reference sequence). CDR3 sequence reads: CASRTQETQYF. CDR3 in DNA: TGTGCCAGCAGGACACAAGAGACCCAGTACTTC.

This chain uses TRBV11-2 with TRBJ1-1, with D unclear. V was cut by 1 base and J by 1 base, with 13 bases left in between. The CDR3 has 16 amino acids. The germline V gene has CDR1 SGHAT and CDR2 FQNNGV. The CDR3 is CASSLVFSRTNTEAFF. In nucleotides, the CDR3 is TGTGCCAGCAGCTTAGTATTTTCCCGGACGAACACTGAAGCTTTCTTT.

The gene calls are TRBV7-8 and TRBJ2-1; the D is unclear. The CDR3 totals 12 residues. V gave up 0 bases and J gave up 9 bases, with 6 bases separating them. CDR1 is SGHVS, CDR2 FQNEAQ, per germline. The CDR3 DNA follows: TGTGCCAGCAGCTTAGCCCGAGGTGAGCAGTTCTTC. Translated: CASSLARGEQFF.

The chain employs TRBV29-1 and TRBJ1-1, with D tentatively TRBD1 (6 bases). Trimming left V 7 bases short and J 2 bases short, with 11 bases between. Looked up from germline, CDR1 is SQVTM and CDR2 is ANQGSEA. The CDR3 sequence is 12 residues long. CDR3 residues: CSGGGGNTEAFF. In nucleotides, the CDR3 is TGCAGCGGCGGAGGGGGAAACACTGAAGCTTTCTTT.

This clone appeared once. This chain connects TRBV3-1 (or the pseudogene TRBV3-2) to TRBJ1-4, with D maybe TRBD1 (6 bases). This CDR3 has 16 amino acids. Germline-derived CDR1 and CDR2 are LGHDT and YNNKEL (reference sequence). V was clipped by 3 bases and J by 0 bases, with 11 bases between them. CDR3 sequence: CASSHTGAATNEKLFF. The CDR3 coding sequence is TGTGCCAGCAGCCACACGGGGGCCGCAACTAATGAAAAACTGTTTTTT.

The chain carries TRBV6-5 and TRBJ1-4; no clear D. This CDR3 contains 14 residues. V was trimmed by 5 bases and J by 4 bases, leaving 11 bases between them. CDR1 MNHEY and CDR2 SVGAGI come from the germline V gene. As DNA, the CDR3 is TGTGCCAGCAGTAGCCGTGGGGATAATGAAAAACTGTTTTTT. This translates into CASSSRGDNEKLFF.

The rearrangement uses TRBV6-5 and TRBJ2-3, with D possibly matching TRBD2 (5 bases). The CDR3 consists of 13 residues. Trimming took off 8 bases at V and 1 base at J, with 10 bases between the two ends. CDR1 and CDR2 from the germline V gene are MNHEY and SVGAGI. This chain's CDR3 is CASRNGGTDTQYF. The CDR3 DNA reads as TGTGCCAGCCGGAACGGGGGCACAGATACGCAGTATTTT.

V and J are TRBV7-6 and TRBJ2-7; TRBD2 is a possible D gene (6 bases). V was shortened by 5 bases and J by 2 bases, with 22 bases between the two germline ends. CDR1 is SGHVS, CDR2 FNYEAQ, per germline. The CDR3 extends over 17 amino acids. The CDR3 is CASSPDPPSALTYEQYF. Here the CDR3 DNA reads TGTGCCAGCAGCCCCGATCCCCCTAGCGCTCTAACCTACGAGCAGTACTTC.

This chain links TRBV5-5 with TRBJ1-4, with a tentative D call TRBD1 (5 bases). With 8 bases removed from V and 1 base from J, the gap between germline ends came to 12 bases. Looked up from germline, CDR1 is SGHKS and CDR2 is YYEKEE (reference sequence). The CDR3 has 14 amino acids. CDR3: CASSFGGTNEKLFF. CDR3 bases: TGTGCCAGTTCTTTCGGGGGAACTAATGAAAAACTGTTTTTT.